Listed below are T cell receptor beta chains from one sample, sequenced in a study of blood T cell repertoires in COVID-19. Using immunoSEQ multiplex PCR, the repertoire was profiled, and TCRdb retains in-frame clones only, with some absent. The sample has some 240,000 clones, roughly 84% seen once. The specimen sequenced was peripheral blood. These receptor sequences come from a woman aged 40 to 50 who had recovered from COVID-19. Both conserved end residues are trimmed from each CDR3. The D gene is left open where the match is weak.

CDR3	V	D	length
ASSRQQNTEAF	TRBV3-1/TRBV3-2	NA	11
ASREGSSYEQY	TRBV28	NA	11
VLGQATFPQY	TRBV6-5	TRBD1	10
ASSVSPGGYGYT	TRBV19	NA	12
ASSHESGAYGYT	TRBV6-5	NA	12
ASSPASGGAYEQY	TRBV18	TRBD2	13
ASRPDRNTGELF	TRBV5-5	NA	12
ASRKRNLNRGRGNQPQH	TRBV28	TRBD1	17
ASSEARLGRLSYEQY	TRBV2	NA	15
ASNSGSYNSPLH	TRBV27	NA	12
ASSNRDRVMPETQY	TRBV11-3	TRBD1	14
ASRSGTHTGETQY	TRBV11-2	NA	13
ASSEGTGNSPLH	TRBV6-1	NA	12
ASSQSPVEGYGYT	TRBV23-1	NA	13
ASSTWDTSYEQY	TRBV19	NA	12
ATSRESGAYGYT	TRBV15	NA	12
ASEGGDGTEAF	TRBV28	NA	11
ASSPSGRPGYT	TRBV28	NA	11
ARSLSGDYGYT	TRBV5-3	NA	11
ASSLLSGPLH	TRBV7-9	NA	10
ASRQGGAPPGELF	TRBV5-1	TRBD1	13
ASSQGDLVAQPQH	TRBV3-1/TRBV3-2	NA	13
ASRSPDRGNSNQPQH	TRBV12-2	NA	15
ASSLSAGGHETQY	TRBV7-3	TRBD2	13
ASSYKTGDYGYT	TRBV5-4	TRBD1	12
ASSDPRGSGNTIY	TRBV25-1	NA	13
ASSGWDRPNEKLF	TRBV18	TRBD1	13
ASSNRDYTDTQY	TRBV7-8	TRBD2	12
ASSMVAGPYNEQF	TRBV5-1	NA	13
ASSEVEGNTEAF	TRBV6-1	NA	12
ASSLGGYGYT	TRBV28	NA	10
ASTIVPGGTEAF	TRBV2	NA	12